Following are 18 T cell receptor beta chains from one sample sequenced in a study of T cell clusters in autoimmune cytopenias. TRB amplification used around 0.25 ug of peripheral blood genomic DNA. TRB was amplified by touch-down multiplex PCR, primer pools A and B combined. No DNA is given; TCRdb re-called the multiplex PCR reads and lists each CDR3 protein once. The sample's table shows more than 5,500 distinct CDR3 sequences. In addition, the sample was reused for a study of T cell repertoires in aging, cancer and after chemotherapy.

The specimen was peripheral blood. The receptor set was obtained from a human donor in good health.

The CDR3 region is CASSKQGLNEKLFF. The rearrangement links TRBV6-1 to TRBJ1-4; no DNA is available, so the TRBD1 call from TCRdb remains unchecked. The length of the CDR3 is 14 residues. The V gene's germline CDR1 is MNHNS and CDR2 SASEGT.

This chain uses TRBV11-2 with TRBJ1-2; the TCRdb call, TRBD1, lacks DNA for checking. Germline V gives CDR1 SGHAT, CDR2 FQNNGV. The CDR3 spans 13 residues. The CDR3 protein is CASSGGQGYGYTF.

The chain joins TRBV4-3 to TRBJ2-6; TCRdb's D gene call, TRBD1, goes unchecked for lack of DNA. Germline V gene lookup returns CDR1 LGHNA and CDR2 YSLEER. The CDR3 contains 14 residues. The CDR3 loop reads CASSQGGGANVLTF.

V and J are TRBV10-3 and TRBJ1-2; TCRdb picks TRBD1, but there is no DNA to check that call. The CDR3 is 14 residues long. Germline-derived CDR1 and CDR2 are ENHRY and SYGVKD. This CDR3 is CAIRPGQLNYGYTF.

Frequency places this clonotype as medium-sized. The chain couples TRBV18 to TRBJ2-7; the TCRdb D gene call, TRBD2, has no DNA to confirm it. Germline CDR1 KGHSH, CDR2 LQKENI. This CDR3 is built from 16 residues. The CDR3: CASSPRGAGRAYEQYF.

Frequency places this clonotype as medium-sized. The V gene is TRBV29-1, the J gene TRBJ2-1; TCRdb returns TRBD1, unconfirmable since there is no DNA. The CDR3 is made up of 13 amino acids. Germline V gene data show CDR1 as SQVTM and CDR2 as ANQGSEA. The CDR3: CSVEQTGGLEQFF.

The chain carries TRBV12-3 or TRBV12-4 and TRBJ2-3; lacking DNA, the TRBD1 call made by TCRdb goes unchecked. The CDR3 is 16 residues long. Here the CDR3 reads CASSFSSQDSTDTQYF.

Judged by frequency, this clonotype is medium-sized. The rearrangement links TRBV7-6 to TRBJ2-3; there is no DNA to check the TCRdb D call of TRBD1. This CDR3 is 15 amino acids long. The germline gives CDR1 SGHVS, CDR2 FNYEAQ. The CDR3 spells CASSQDRQFTDTQYF.

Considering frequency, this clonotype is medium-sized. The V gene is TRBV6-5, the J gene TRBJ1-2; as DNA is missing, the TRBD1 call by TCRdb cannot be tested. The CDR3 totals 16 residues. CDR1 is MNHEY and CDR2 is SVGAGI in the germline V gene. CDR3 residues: CASSYSRTGGGYGYTF.

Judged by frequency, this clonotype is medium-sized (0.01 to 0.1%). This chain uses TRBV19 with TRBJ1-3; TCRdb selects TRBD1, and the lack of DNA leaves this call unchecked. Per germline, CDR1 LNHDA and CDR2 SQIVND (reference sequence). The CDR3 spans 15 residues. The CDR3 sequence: CASSRRDTSGNTIYF.

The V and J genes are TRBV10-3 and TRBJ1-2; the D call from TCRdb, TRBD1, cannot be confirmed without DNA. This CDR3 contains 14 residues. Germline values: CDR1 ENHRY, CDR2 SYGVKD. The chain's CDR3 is CAISESGGADGYTF.

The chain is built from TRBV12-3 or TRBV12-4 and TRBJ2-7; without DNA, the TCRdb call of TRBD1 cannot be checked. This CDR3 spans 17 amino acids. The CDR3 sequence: CASSLTGGIGRTYEQYF.

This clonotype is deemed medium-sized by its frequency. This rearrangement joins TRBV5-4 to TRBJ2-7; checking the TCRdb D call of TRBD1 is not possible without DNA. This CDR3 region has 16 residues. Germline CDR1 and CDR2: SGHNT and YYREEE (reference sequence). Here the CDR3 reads CASTRGGAAGNYEQYF.

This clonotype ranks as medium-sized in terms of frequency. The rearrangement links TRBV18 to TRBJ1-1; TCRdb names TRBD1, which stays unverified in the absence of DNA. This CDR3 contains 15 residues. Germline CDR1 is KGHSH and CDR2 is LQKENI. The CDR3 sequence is CASSPVGQGAGEAFF.

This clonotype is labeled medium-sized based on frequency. The CDR3 protein is CASSLWQTSNQPQHF. The V gene is TRBV5-6, the J gene TRBJ1-5. Germline assignment: CDR1 SGHDT and CDR2 YYEEEE. The CDR3 totals 15 residues.

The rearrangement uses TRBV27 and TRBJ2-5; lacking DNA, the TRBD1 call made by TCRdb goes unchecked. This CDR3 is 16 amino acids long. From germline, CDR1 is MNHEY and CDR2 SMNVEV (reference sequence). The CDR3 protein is CASSLLGQGAHETQYF.

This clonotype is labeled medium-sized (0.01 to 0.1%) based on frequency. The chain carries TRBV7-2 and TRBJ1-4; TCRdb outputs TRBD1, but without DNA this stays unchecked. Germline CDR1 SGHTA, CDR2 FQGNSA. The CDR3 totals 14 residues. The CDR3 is CASSLSQTNEKLFF.

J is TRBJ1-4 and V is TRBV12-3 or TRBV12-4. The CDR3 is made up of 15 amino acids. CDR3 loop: CASSPDGATNEKLFF.